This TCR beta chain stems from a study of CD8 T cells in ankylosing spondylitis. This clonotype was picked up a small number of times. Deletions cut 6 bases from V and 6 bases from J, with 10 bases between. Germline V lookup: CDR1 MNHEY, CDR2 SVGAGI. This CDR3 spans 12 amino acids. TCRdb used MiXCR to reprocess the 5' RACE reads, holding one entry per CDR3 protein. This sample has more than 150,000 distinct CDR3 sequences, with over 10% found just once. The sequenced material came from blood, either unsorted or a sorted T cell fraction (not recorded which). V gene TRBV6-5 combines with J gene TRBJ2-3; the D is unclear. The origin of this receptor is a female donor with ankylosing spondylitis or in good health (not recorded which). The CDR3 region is CASSPGWDTQYF. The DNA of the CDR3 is TGTGCCAGCAGCCCCGGGTGGGATACGCAGTATTTT.